The 19 T cell receptor beta chains reported below all come from one sample, sequenced in a study of cytomegalovirus exposure and HLA in healthy donors. PCR involved 60 Vbeta and 13 Jbeta primers. Profiled with immunoSEQ multiplex PCR; TCRdb holds only in-frame clones, not every one. The sample includes some 140,000 clones, about two thirds seen only once; the top ten take approximately 4%. The sequenced material came from PBMCs. These TCRs come from a man aged 50-59 years in good health and CMV-seropositive.

The J gene is TRBJ1-4, the V gene TRBV18, with D uncertain. The V gene's germline CDR1 is KGHSH and CDR2 LQKENI. The CDR3 has 15 residues. V was pared by 2 bases and J by 5 bases, with 12 bases between. In DNA form, the CDR3 reads TGTGCCAGCTCACCAATACAGAGCTTAAATGAAAAACTGTTTTTT. This codes for CASSPIQSLNEKLFF.

This sequence joins TRBV19 and TRBJ1-4, with D possibly being TRBD1 (6 bases). The V end was cut by 0 bases, the J end by 8 bases, with 19 bases between. This CDR3 contains 17 residues. Germline CDR1 reads LNHDA; CDR2 reads SQIVND (reference sequence). The CDR3 region is CASSIEPRTAGLEKLFF. In DNA, the CDR3 is TGTGCCAGTAGTATAGAACCTCGGACAGCGGGGCTCGAAAAACTGTTTTTT.

The rearrangement joins TRBV5-8 to TRBJ2-3, with 7 bases that match TRBD2. V shed 5 bases and J 3 bases; nucleotides not matched to a gene: 9. The germline CDR1 and CDR2 sequences are SGHTS and YDEGEE. The CDR3 runs to 15 residues. The CDR3 DNA sequence: TGTGCCAGCAGTCGCGGGAGTAGAAGGACAGATACGCAGTATTTT. This gives the protein CASSRGSRRTDTQYF.

V gene TRBV11-2 combines with J gene TRBJ2-1, with 12 bases that match TRBD2. In germline, CDR1 is SGHAT, CDR2 FQNNGV. The CDR3 loop spans 15 amino acids. V shed 4 bases and J 3 bases; nucleotides not matched to a gene: 1. The CDR3 DNA reads TGTGCCAGCAGCTCGACTAGCGGGAGCTACAATGAGCAGTTCTTC. Translating it yields CASSSTSGSYNEQFF.

This clone was observed a handful of times. The chain employs TRBV4-1 and TRBJ1-2, with 9 positions matching TRBD1. Germline CDR1 MGHRA, CDR2 YSYEKL. J lost 4 bases, V lost 3 bases, and 21 bases had no gene match. This CDR3 is built from 20 residues. The CDR3 DNA sequence: TGCGCCAGCAGCCAGCATTCCTCCGGGACAGGGTCGGGGGGTGGCTATGGCTACACCTTC. Translating it yields CASSQHSSGTGSGGGYGYTF.

The chain employs TRBV29-1 and TRBJ1-2; TRBD1 aligns across 12 bases. The CDR3 length is 14 residues. CDR1 and CDR2 from the germline V gene are SQVTM and ANQGSEA. V trimming: 3 bases; J trimming: 7 bases; junction bases outside the gene matches: 6. The CDR3: CSVDWGQGASGYTF. The CDR3, as DNA: TGCAGCGTTGACTGGGGACAGGGGGCGAGTGGCTACACCTTC.

The CDR3 protein is CASSPLTGSLNTEAFF. CDR3 in DNA: TGTGCCAGCAGTCCCCTGACAGGGAGCCTAAACACTGAAGCTTTCTTT. The rearrangement joins TRBV2 to TRBJ1-1; 7 nucleotides match TRBD1. Germline assignment: CDR1 SNHLY and CDR2 FYNNEI. The CDR3 has 16 amino acids. J was trimmed by 2 bases and V by 5 bases; bases with no gene match: 11. Based on the CDR3 plus reference TRBV2 and TRBJ1-1, the full variable domain is EPEVTQTPSHQVTQMGQEVILRCVPISNHLYFYWYRQILGQKVEFLVSFYNNEISEKSEIFDDQFSVERPDGSNFTLKIRSTKLEDSAMYFCASSPLTGSLNTEAFFGQGTRLTVV.

CDR3 residues: CASSLSGGGVYRSGNTIYF. CDR3 bases: TGTGCCAGCAGCTTAAGCGGGGGGGGCGTGTATCGGTCTGGAAACACCATATATTTT. This rearrangement joins TRBV11-2 to TRBJ1-3; tentatively, D is TRBD1 (6 bases). Trimming cost V 2 bases and J 1 base, with 21 bases left between them. The CDR3 has 19 residues. Germline loops: CDR1 SGHAT, CDR2 FQNNGV.

About this clone itself: A junction boundary mismatches the germline segment, possibly from a read error. The chain recombines TRBV20-1 with TRBJ1-1; D may be TRBD1 (5 bases). The V gene's germline CDR1 is DFQATT and CDR2 SNEGSKA (reference sequence). The length of the CDR3 is 9 residues. The CDR3 sequence is CSSGTATHF. CDR3 nucleotide sequence: TGCAGTTCAGGGACTGCCACGCACTTT.

This clone occurred a few times. J is TRBJ1-3 and V is TRBV11-2; D might be TRBD1 (6 bases). The CDR3 is made up of 16 amino acids. Trimming pared 2 bases from V and 1 base from J, leaving 12 bases between. Germline V gives CDR1 SGHAT, CDR2 FQNNGV. This CDR3 is CASSLLGTPSGNTIYF. For the CDR3, the DNA is TGTGCCAGCAGCTTATTAGGGACACCTTCTGGAAACACCATATATTTT.

This chain links TRBV10-3 with TRBJ2-7; maybe TRBD1 (6 bases). Trimming shortened V by 7 bases and J by 2 bases, and 15 bases separated the two germline ends. Germline values: CDR1 ENHRY, CDR2 SYGVKD. This CDR3 comprises 14 residues. Here the CDR3 DNA reads TGTGCCATCAAACAGGGAGATCGGACCTACGAGCAGTACTTC. Its protein is CAIKQGDRTYEQYF.

This rearrangement joins TRBV7-6 to TRBJ1-2, with TRBD1 as a possible D gene (6 bases). Looked up from germline, CDR1 is SGHVS and CDR2 is FNYEAQ. V was cut by 2 bases and J by 2 bases, with 12 bases left in between. CDR3 length: 15 residues. CDR3 sequence (DNA): TGTGCCAGCAGCTTAACGACAGGCCCGAACTATGGCTACACCTTC. It translates to CASSLTTGPNYGYTF.

This sequence joins TRBV13 and TRBJ2-7, with a weak D call TRBD2 (7 bases). This CDR3 contains 18 residues. Trimming took 5 bases from V and 3 from J, leaving 26 bases between them. The V gene's germline CDR1 is PRHDT and CDR2 FYEKMQ (reference sequence). The DNA for the CDR3 is TGTGCCAGCAGCCCTCCCCGGGGGGCGACAGTGCCAGTCTACGAGCAGTACTTC. It yields the protein CASSPPRGATVPVYEQYF.

The chain combines TRBV19 with TRBJ1-6; D is perhaps TRBD1 (5 bases). Trimming took 3 bases from V and 5 from J, leaving 14 bases between them. CDR1 is LNHDA, CDR2 SQIVND, per germline (reference sequence). This CDR3 comprises 16 residues. Here the CDR3 DNA reads TGTGCCAGTAGTATGGGGAGCGGGGGACATAATTCACCCCTCCACTTT. This translates into CASSMGSGGHNSPLHF.

The table lists this clone with a few counts. The rearrangement links TRBV5-1 to TRBJ1-1; 9 nucleotides agree with TRBD1. V lost 3 bases and J lost 3; bases outside the gene matches: 18. CDR1 is SGHRS, CDR2 YFSETQ, per germline. The CDR3 totals 19 residues. The DNA of the CDR3 is TGCGCCAGCAGCTACCTGTCCCGGGACAGGGTTTCCAAGGACACTGAAGCTTTCTTT. This encodes CASSYLSRDRVSKDTEAFF.

The chain is built from TRBV4-3 and TRBJ1-1; the D gene is possibly TRBD1 (6 bases). V was pared by 4 bases and J by 0 bases, with 9 bases between. This CDR3 is built from 14 residues. Germline V gives CDR1 LGHNA, CDR2 YSLEER. Here the CDR3 reads CASSRDILNTEAFF. The CDR3 DNA is TGCGCCAGCAGCCGGGACATACTGAACACTGAAGCTTTCTTT.

This sequence joins TRBV5-1 and TRBJ1-3, with D possibly TRBD1 on 6 matching bases. The CDR3 spans 15 residues. Germline CDR1 reads SGHRS; CDR2 reads YFSETQ. Trimming left V 4 bases short and J 4 bases short, with 15 bases between. The chain's CDR3 is CASSKSPGTGNTIYF. In nucleotides, the CDR3 is TGCGCCAGCAGCAAAAGTCCCGGGACAGGAAACACCATATATTTT.

This clone turned up a few times. The genes are TRBV29-1 and TRBJ1-1; 8 nucleotides align to TRBD1. The CDR3 extends over 15 amino acids. After removal of 2 bases from V and 10 bases from J, the junction contained 15 bases not matched to a gene. Per the germline V gene, CDR1 is SQVTM and CDR2 is ANQGSEA. This CDR3 is CSVEIDRGVGIGAFF. In DNA, the CDR3 is TGCAGCGTTGAAATCGACAGGGGTGTAGGTATAGGAGCTTTCTTT.

V and J are TRBV10-1 and TRBJ2-7; maybe TRBD1 (6 bases). V was pared by 6 bases and J by 5 bases, with 14 bases between. CDR1 is WNHNN, CDR2 SYGVQD, per germline (reference sequence). The CDR3 loop spans 13 amino acids. The CDR3 DNA reads as TGCGCCAGCAGACAGGGCGATAGTCACGAGCAGTACTTC. Translated, it gives CASRQGDSHEQYF.